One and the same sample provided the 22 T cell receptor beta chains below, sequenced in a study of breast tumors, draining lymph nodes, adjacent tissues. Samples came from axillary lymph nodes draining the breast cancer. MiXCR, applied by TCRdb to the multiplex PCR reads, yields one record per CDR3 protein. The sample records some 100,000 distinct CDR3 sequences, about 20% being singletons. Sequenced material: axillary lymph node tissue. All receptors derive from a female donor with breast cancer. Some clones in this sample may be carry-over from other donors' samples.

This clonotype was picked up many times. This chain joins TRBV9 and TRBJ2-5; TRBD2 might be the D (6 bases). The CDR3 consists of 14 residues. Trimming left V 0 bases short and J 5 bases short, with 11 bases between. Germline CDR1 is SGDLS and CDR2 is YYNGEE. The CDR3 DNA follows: TGTGCCAGCAGCGTAGACGCGGGGTTGGAGACCCAGTACTTC. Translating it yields CASSVDAGLETQYF.

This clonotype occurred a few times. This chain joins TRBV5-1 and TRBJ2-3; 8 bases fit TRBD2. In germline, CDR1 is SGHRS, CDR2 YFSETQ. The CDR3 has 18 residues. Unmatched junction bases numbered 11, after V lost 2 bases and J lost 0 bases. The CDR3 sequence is CASSFSGLAGLSTDTQYF. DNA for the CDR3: TGCGCCAGCAGCTTCAGCGGGCTAGCGGGCCTCAGCACAGATACGCAGTATTTT.

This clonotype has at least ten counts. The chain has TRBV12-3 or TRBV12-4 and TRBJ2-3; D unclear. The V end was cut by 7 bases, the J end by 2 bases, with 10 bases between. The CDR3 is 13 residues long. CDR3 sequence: CASTIRVTDTQYF. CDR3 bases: TGTGCCAGCACCATAAGGGTCACAGATACGCAGTATTTT.

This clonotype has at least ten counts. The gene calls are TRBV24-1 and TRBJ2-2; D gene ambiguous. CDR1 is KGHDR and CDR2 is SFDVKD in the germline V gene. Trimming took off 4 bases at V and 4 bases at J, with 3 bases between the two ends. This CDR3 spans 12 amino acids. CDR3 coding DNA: TGTGCCACCAGTGAACCCACCGGGGAGCTGTTTTTT. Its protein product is CATSEPTGELFF.

CDR3 in DNA: TGTGCCAGCAGAGCGACAGAGGGATCATACAATGAGCAGTTCTTC. As protein: CASRATEGSYNEQFF. The chain has TRBV7-2 and TRBJ2-1; tentatively, D is TRBD1 or TRBD2 (5 bases each). This CDR3 is built from 15 residues. V lost 6 bases and J 4 bases, leaving 16 bases between the germline ends. CDR1 and CDR2 from the germline V gene are SGHTA and FQGNSA.

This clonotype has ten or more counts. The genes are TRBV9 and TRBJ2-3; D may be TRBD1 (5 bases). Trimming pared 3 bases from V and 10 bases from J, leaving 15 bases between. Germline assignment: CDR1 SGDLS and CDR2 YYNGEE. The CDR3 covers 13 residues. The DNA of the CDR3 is TGTGCCAGCAGCGCCACCCAGGGTTTAGCGCAGTATTTT. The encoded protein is CASSATQGLAQYF. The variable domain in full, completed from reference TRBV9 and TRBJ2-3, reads DSGVTQTPKHLITATGQRVTLRCSPRSGDLSVYWYQQSLDQGLQFLIQYYNGEERAKGNILERFSAQQFPDLHSELNLSSLELGDSALYFCASSATQGLAQYFGPGTRLTVL.

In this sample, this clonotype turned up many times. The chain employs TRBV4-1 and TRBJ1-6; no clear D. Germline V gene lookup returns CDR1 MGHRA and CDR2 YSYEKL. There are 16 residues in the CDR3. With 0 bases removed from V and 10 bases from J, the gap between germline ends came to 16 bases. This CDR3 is CASSQDRGLGGSPLHF. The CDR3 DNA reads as TGCGCCAGCAGCCAAGATCGCGGGTTGGGTGGCTCACCCCTCCACTTT.

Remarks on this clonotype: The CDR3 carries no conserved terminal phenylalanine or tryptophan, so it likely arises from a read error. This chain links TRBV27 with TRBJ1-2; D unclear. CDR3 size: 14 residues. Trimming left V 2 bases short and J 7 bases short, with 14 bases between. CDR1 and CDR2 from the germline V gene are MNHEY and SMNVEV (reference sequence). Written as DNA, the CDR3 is TGTGCCAGCAGTTTACACCGGACCCTCAGTGGCTACACCTCC. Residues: CASSLHRTLSGYTS.

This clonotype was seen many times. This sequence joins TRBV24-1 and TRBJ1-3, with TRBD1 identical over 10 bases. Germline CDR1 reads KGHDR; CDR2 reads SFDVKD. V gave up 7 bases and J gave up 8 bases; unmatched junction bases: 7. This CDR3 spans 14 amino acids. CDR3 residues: CATSPGTGDYTIYF. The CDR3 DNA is TGTGCCACCAGCCCAGGGACAGGGGACTACACCATATATTTT.

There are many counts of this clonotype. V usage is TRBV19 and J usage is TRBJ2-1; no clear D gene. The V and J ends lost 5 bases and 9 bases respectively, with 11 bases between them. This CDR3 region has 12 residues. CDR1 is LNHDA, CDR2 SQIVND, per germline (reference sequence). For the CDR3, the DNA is TGTGCCAGTAGTGAACACGACTTTGAGCAGTTCTTC. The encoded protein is CASSEHDFEQFF.

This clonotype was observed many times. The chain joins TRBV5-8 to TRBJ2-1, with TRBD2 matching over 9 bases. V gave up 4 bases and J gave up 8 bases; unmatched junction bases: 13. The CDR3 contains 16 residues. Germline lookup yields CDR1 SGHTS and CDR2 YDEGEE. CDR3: CASSNRGLARGHEQFF. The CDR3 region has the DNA TGTGCCAGCAGCAACCGGGGACTAGCCCGTGGCCATGAGCAGTTCTTC.

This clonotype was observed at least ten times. CDR3 loop: CASKNSGLAKDEQYF. The CDR3 DNA follows: TGTGCCAGTAAAAACTCGGGACTAGCGAAGGACGAGCAGTACTTC. The J gene is TRBJ2-7, the V gene TRBV6-2 or TRBV6-3; 10 bases align to TRBD2. CDR3 length equals 15 residues. Germline lookup yields CDR1 MNHEY and CDR2 SVGEGT. J gave up 5 bases and V 9 bases, and 13 bases lay outside the gene matches.

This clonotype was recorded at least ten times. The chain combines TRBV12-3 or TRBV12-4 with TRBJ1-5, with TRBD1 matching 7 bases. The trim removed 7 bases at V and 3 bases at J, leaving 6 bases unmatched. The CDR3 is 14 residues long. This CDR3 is CASTQTGPNQPQHF. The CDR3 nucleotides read TGTGCCAGCACTCAGACAGGGCCCAATCAGCCCCAGCATTTT.

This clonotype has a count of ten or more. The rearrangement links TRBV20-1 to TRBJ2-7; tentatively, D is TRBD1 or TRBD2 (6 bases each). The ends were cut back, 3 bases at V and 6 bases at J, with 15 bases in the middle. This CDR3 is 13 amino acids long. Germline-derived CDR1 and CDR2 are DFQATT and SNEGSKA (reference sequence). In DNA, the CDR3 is TGCAGTGCTAGTGTGGGGGGCCTGCGCGAGCAGTACTTC. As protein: CSASVGGLREQYF.

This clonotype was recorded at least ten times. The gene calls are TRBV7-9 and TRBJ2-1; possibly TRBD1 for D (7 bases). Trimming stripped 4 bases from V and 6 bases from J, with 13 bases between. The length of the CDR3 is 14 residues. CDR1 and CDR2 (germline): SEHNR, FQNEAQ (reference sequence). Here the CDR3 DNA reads TGTGCCAGCAGCTCAGGGGGGACCAGCAATGAGCAGTTCTTC. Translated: CASSSGGTSNEQFF.

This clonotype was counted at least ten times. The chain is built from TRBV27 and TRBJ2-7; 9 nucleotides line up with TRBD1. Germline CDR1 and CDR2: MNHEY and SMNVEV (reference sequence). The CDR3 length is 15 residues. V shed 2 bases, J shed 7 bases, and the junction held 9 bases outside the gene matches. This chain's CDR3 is CASSLGGTGYVEQYF. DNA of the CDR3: TGTGCCAGCAGTTTAGGCGGGACAGGGTATGTGGAGCAGTACTTC.

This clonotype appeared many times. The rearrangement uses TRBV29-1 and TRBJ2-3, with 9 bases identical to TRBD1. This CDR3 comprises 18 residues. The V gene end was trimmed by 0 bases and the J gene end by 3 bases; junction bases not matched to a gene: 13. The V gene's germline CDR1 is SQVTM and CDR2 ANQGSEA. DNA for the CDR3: TGCAGCGTTGAAGAGGGGGAGGGGACAGGGTATGTTACAGATACGCAGTATTTT. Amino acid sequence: CSVEEGEGTGYVTDTQYF.

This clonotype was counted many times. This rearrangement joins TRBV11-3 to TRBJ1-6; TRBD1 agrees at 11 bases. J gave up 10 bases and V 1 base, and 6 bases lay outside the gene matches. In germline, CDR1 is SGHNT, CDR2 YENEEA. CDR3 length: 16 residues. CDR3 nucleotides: TGTGCCAGCAGCTTAGTACGGGACAGGGGGACGTCACCCCTCCACTTT. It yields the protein CASSLVRDRGTSPLHF.

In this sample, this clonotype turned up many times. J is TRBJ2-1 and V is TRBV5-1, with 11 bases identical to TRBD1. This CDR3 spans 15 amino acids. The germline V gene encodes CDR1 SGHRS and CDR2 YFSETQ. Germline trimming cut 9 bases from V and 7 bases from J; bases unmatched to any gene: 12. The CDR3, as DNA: TGCGCCACCTTTACCGGGACAGGGGGTAATAATGAGCAGTTCTTC. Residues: CATFTGTGGNNEQFF. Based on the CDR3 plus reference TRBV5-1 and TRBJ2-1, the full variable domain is KAGVTQTPRYLIKTRGQQVTLSCSPISGHRSVSWYQQTPGQGLQFLFEYFSETQRNKGNFPGRFSGRQFSNSRSEMNVSTLELGDSALYLCATFTGTGGNNEQFFGPGTRLTVL.

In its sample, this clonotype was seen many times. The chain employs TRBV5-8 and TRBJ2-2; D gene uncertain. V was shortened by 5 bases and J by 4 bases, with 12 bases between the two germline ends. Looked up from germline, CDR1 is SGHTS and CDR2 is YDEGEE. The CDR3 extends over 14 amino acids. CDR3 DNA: TGTGCCAGCAGATGGGCCCCTTCCACCGGGGAGCTGTTTTTT. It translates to CASRWAPSTGELFF.

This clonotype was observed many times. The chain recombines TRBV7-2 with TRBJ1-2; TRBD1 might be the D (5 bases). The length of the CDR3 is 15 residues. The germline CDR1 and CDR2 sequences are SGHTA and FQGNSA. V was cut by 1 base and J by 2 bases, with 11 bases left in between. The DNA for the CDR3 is TGTGCCAGCAGCTTAGTCCCCCAGGGAAACTATGGCTACACCTTC. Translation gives CASSLVPQGNYGYTF. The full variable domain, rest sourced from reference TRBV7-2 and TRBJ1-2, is GAGVSQSPSNKVTEKGKDVELRCDPISGHTALYWYRQSLGQGLEFLIYFQGNSAPDKSGLPSDRFSAERTGGSVSTLTIQRTQQEDSAVYLCASSLVPQGNYGYTFGSGTRLTVV.

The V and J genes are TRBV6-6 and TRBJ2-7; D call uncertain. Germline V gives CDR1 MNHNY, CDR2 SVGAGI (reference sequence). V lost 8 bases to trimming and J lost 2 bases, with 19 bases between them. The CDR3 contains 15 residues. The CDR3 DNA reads TGTGCCAGCGGTCACCTTACTGACGGACCCTACGAGCAGTACTTC. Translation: CASGHLTDGPYEQYF.